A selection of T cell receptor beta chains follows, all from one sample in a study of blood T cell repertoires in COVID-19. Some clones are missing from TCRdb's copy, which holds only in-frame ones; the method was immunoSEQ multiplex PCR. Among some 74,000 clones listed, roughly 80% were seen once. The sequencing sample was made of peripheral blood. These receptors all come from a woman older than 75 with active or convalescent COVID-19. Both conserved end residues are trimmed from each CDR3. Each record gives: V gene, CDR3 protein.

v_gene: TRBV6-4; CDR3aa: ASSEGSGGAANTGELF
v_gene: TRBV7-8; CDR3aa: ASSLQGTTEAF
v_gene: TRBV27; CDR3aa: ASGRTGGSGSYEQY
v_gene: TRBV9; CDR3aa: ASSVGRGDEQY
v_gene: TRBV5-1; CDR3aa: ASSLDSGYSPLH
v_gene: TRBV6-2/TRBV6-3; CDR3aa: ASSYSQYGQEQF
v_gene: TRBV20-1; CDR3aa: SASVLYGYT
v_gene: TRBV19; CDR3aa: ASSALTSGSWNEQF
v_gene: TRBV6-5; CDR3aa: ASSYPGDGYT
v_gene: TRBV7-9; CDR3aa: ASSLVSGPYEQY
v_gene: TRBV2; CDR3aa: ASRDTGQLNTEAF
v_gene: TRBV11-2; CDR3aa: ASSLDPFTYLNSPLH
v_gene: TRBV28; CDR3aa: ASSPTGQIYEQY
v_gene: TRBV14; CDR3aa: ASSDRDLRRGTQY
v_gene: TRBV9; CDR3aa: ASSDSGTGANTGELF
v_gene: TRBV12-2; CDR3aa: ASRLPGTGVPPGANVLT
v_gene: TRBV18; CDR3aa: ASSRYQETQY
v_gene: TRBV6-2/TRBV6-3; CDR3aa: ASSYRDYSYEQY
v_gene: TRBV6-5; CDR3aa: ASRAGQQREKLF
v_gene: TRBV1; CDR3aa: TSSWDTTDTQY